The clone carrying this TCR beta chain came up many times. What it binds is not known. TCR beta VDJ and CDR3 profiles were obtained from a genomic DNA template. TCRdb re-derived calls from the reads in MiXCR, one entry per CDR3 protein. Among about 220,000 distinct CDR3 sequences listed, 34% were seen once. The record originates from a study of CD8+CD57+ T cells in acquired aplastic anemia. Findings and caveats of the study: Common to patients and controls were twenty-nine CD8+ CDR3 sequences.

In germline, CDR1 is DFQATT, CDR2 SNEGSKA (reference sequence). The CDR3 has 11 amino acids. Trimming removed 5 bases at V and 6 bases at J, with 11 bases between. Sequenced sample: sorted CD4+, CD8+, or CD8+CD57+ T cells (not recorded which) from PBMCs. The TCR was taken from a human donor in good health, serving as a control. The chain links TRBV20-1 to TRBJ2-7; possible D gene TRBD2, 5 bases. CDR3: CSAVISAEQYF. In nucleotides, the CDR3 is TGCAGTGCTGTAATTAGCGCCGAGCAGTACTTC.